The table lists the clone carrying this T cell receptor beta chain with many counts. Its antigen is not known. The data stem from a study of T cell repertoires in cytomegalovirus infection. General study results and limits: Individuals carrying CMV plus the relevant HLA were identified by cumulative frequency of public TCR beta families.

One entry per CDR3 protein, called by TCRdb with MiXCR from the reads. The sample includes about 600,000 distinct CDR3 sequences, less than 25% seen only once; the top ten take less than 10%. Trimming cost V 6 bases and J 2 bases, with 10 bases left between them. Germline CDR1 and CDR2: MDHEN and SYDVKM. This CDR3 has 13 amino acids. Specimen: CD8+ T cells from PBMCs. The origin of this receptor is a human donor in good health (CMV status not recorded). Some clones in this sample may be carry-over from other donors' samples. This rearrangement joins TRBV28 to TRBJ1-2; D remains unclear. For the CDR3, the DNA is TGTGCCAGCAGAAGGGAGGAGAACTATGGCTACACCTTC. This encodes CASRREENYGYTF.